This T cell receptor (beta chain) was identified in a study of T cells in Graves' hyperthyroidism and ophthalmopathy. The CDR3 regions of TCR beta were amplified from RNA transcripts. The HTBI primer set served for first-round RT-PCR of the TCR CDR3. TCRdb ran MiXCR on the multiplex PCR reads and lists one entry per CDR3 protein. Of roughly 420,000 distinct CDR3 sequences listed, around 14% are singletons. To note about this clonotype: The antigen is undetermined.

Overall study findings and caveats: Ophthalmopathy prediction by the model preceded onset by a median about 6 months.

This receptor was taken from a woman in her late teens or twenties with Graves' hyperthyroidism. The sample consisted of blood.

CDR3 nucleotides: TGTGCCAGCAGTGAAGGACAGGGGTCCGGGGAGCTGTTTTTT. Protein sequence: CASSEGQGSGELFF. The J gene is TRBJ2-2, the V gene TRBV2; 8 bases are a match to TRBD1. With V trimmed by 1 base and J by 6 bases, 1 base remained unmatched. In germline, CDR1 is SNHLY, CDR2 FYNNEI. This CDR3 has 14 residues.